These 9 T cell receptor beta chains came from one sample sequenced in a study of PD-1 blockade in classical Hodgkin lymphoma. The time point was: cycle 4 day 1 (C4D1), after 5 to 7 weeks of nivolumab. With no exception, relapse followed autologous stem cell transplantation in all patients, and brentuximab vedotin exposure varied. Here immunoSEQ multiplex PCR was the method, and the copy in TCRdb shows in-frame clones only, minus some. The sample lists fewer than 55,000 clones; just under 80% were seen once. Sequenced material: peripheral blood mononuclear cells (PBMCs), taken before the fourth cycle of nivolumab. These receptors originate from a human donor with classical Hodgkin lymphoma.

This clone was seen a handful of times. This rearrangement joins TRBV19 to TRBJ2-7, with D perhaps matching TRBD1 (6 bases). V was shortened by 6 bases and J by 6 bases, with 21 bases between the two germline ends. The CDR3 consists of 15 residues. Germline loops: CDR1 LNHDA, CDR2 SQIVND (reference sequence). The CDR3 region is CASRPQDRNGAEQYF. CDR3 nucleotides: TGTGCCAGTAGACCACAGGACAGAAACGGGGCCGAGCAGTACTTC. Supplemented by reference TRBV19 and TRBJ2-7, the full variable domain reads DGGITQSPKYLFRKEGQNVTLSCEQNLNHDAMYWYRQDPGQGLRLIYYSQIVNDFQKGDIAEGYSVSREKKESFPLTVTSAQKNPTAFYLCASRPQDRNGAEQYFGPGTRLTVT.

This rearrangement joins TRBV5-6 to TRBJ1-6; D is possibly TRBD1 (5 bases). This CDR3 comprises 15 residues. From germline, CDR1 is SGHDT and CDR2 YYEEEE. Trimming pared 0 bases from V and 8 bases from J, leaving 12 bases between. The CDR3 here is CASSLAGGVDSPLHF. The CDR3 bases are TGTGCCAGCAGCTTGGCCGGAGGGGTGGATTCACCCCTCCACTTT.

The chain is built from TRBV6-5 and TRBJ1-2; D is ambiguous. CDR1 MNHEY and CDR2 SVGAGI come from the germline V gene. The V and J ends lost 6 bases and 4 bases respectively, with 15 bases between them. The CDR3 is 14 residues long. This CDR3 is CASRQFSQSYGYTF. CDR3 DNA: TGTGCCAGCAGACAGTTTTCCCAAAGCTATGGCTACACCTTC.

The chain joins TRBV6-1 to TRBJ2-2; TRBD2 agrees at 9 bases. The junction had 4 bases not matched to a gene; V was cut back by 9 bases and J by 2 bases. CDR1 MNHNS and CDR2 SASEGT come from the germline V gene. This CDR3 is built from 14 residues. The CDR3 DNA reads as TGTGCCAGTCGACTAGCGGACAACACCGGGGAGCTGTTTTTT. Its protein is CASRLADNTGELFF.

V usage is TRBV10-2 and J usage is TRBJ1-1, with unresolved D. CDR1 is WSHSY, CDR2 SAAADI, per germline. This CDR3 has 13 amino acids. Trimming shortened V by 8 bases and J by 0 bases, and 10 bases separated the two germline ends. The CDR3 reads CASGQRMNTEAFF. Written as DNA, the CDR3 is TGCGCCAGCGGTCAGCGCATGAACACTGAAGCTTTCTTT.

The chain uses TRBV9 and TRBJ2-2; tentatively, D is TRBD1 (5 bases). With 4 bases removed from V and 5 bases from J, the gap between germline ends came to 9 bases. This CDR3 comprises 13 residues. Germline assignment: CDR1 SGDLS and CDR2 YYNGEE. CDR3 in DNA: TGTGCCAGCAGCTTACAGGTGACCGGGGAGCTGTTTTTT. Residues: CASSLQVTGELFF.

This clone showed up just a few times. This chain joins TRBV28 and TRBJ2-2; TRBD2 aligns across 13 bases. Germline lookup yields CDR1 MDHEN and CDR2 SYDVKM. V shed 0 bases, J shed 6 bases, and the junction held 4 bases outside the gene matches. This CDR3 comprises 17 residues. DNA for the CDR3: TGTGCCAGCAGTTTATGGCGACTAGCGGGGGGCCCCGGGGAGCTGTTTTTT. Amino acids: CASSLWRLAGGPGELFF.

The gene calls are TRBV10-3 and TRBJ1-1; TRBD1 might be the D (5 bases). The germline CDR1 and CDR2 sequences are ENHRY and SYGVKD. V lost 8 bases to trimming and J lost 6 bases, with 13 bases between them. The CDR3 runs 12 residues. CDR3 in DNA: TGTGCCATCGGGGGGTTCGACTCTGAAGCTTTCTTT. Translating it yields CAIGGFDSEAFF.

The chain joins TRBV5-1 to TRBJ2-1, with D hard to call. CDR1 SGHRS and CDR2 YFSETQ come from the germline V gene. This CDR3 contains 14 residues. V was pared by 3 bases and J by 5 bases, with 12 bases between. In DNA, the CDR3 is TGCGCCAGCAGCTCCTTCGGACGGGACAATGAGCAGTTCTTC. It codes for CASSSFGRDNEQFF.